This T cell receptor (beta chain) was observed in a study of vaccination and CD4 T cells after COVID-19. Overall study context: Overlapping SARS-CoV-2, HCoV-NL63, HCoV-OC43 and HCoV-229E spike peptides stimulated the cells.

Cultured CD4+ T-cell DNA underwent Oncomine TCR Beta short-read sequencing. Genomic DNA was isolated from CD4+ T cells that had been cultured. MiXCR, applied by TCRdb to the PCR reads, yields one record per CDR3 protein. The data hold about 7,200 distinct CDR3 sequences, with about 35% observed a single time. This CDR3 is built from 12 residues. Germline V gene lookup returns CDR1 DFQATT and CDR2 SNEGSKA (reference sequence). Trimming left V 0 bases short and J 5 bases short, with 6 bases between. Treatment noted: roughly 10-day PBMC culture with coronavirus spike peptide pools or control peptides (ViraFEST assay). According to the study, CD4+ T cells from the unexposed donor were gathered ahead of the COVID-19 pandemic (2011-2018). Available cell numbers determined whether unexposed-donor CD4+ T cells were probed with SARS-CoV-2 S/N and four cold-coronavirus spikes. Remarks on this clonotype: What it binds is not known.

The receptor was derived from a human donor in good health. Sample: CD4+ T cells from blood, cultured in vitro. The chain uses TRBV20-1 and TRBJ2-3; a possible D gene is TRBD1 (5 bases). CDR3 nucleotides: TGCAGTGCTAGAGATCAGGGAGATACGCAGTATTTT. Protein sequence: CSARDQGDTQYF.